Presented here are 2 T cell receptor beta chains from one specimen sequenced in a study of blood T cell repertoires in COVID-19. Assay: immunoSEQ multiplex PCR; the TCRdb copy retains only in-frame clones and omits some. Of approximately 350,000 clones listed, roughly 89% are singletons. Sequenced material: peripheral blood. These receptors originate from a woman aged 18-35 years who had recovered from COVID-19.

The V and J genes are TRBV6-2 or TRBV6-3 and TRBJ2-1, with 10 bases fitting TRBD2. The V gene end was trimmed by 6 bases and the J gene end by 6 bases; junction bases not matched to a gene: 5. Germline V CDR1 and CDR2: MNHEY, SVGEGT. This CDR3 has 14 residues. CDR3 coding DNA: TGTGCCAGCAGCGAAGCGGGAGGGGTCAATGAGCAGTTCTTC. This sequence encodes CASSEAGGVNEQFF.

The V call is TRBV7-9, the J call TRBJ2-7; TRBD1 is a possible D gene (5 bases). The CDR3 contains 15 residues. Trimming took off 5 bases at V and 3 bases at J, with 17 bases between the two ends. Germline values: CDR1 SEHNR, CDR2 FQNEAQ (reference sequence). The CDR3 coding sequence is TGTGCCAGCAGCCTTAGAAGCGACAGATTCTACGAGCAGTACGTC. It encodes CASSLRSDRFYEQYV.